These 22 T cell receptor beta chains share one sample of origin, sequenced in a study of blood T cells in healthy people across ages. Then a second PCR, running roughly 7 to 12 cycles, was carried out with a sample-barcoded 5' primer and a J-beta primer mix. TCRdb analysed the 5' RACE reads with MiXCR anew, one entry per CDR3 protein. The repertoire holds over 950,000 distinct CDR3 sequences, with roughly two fifths as singletons. Material: blood. The receptor source for this set is a man aged 18 to 35 in good health.

A word on this clonotype: Germline is not matched at one junction end, which may reflect a read error. V is TRBV7-2 and J is TRBJ1-1; D gene uncertain. The CDR3 runs 15 residues. Germline V gives CDR1 SGHTA, CDR2 FQGNSA. The DNA of the CDR3 is TGTGCCAGCAGCTTGGTCCGGACCGTGAACAATGAAGCTTTCTTT. This sequence encodes CASSLVRTVNNEAFF.

This clonotype was detected once. This chain joins TRBV6-2 or TRBV6-3 and TRBJ2-5; D is possibly TRBD1 (5 bases). Matching the DNA end better, TRBJ2-7 makes the J call doubtful. In germline, CDR1 is MNHEY, CDR2 SVGEGT. CDR3 size: 13 residues. DNA for the CDR3: TGTGCCACTGCACAGGCGTCCCCCTACGAGCAGTACTTC. Translation: CATAQASPYEQYF.

The chain carries TRBV20-1 and TRBJ1-4; D not certain. The CDR3 is 14 amino acids. The germline V and J ends were trimmed by 6 bases and 0 bases, with 11 bases remaining between them. Germline V lookup: CDR1 DFQATT, CDR2 SNEGSKA (reference sequence). The CDR3 here is CSAHGGSTNEKLFF. CDR3 bases: TGCAGTGCCCATGGTGGGTCAACTAATGAAAAACTGTTTTTT.

This clonotype was recorded at least ten times. The chain combines TRBV20-1 with TRBJ1-2, with a weak D call TRBD1 (5 bases). The CDR3 contains 15 residues. V lost 4 bases, J lost 0 bases, and 15 bases lay in between. Germline V gene sequence: CDR1 DFQATT, CDR2 SNEGSKA (reference sequence). CDR3 DNA: TGCAGTGCTATCCCGTCTGGGGGGTCTAACTATGGCTACACCTTC. This encodes CSAIPSGGSNYGYTF.

This clonotype was counted only a few times. The chain couples TRBV6-5 to TRBJ2-2; unclear D gene. The CDR3 is 13 residues long. V was shortened by 9 bases and J by 0 bases, with 8 bases between the two germline ends. Per germline, CDR1 MNHEY and CDR2 SVGAGI. Here the CDR3 reads CASYPANTGELFF. The CDR3 nucleotides read TGTGCCAGTTACCCTGCGAACACCGGGGAGCTGTTTTTT.

The CDR3 region has the DNA TGCAGTGCAACTAGCGGATCCTACTCCTACGAGCAGTACTTC. Residues: CSATSGSYSYEQYF. J is TRBJ2-7 and V is TRBV20-1; 8 bases match TRBD2. Germline assignment: CDR1 DFQATT and CDR2 SNEGSKA (reference sequence). The CDR3 length is 14 residues. Trimming at V came to 6 bases and at J to 0 bases, leaving 7 bases not matched to a gene.

The chain employs TRBV20-1 and TRBJ1-4, with no clear D. Germline V gene sequence: CDR1 DFQATT, CDR2 SNEGSKA (reference sequence). The CDR3 is made up of 11 amino acids. V was clipped by 2 bases and J by 7 bases, with 5 bases between them. CDR3 protein: CSARRGEKLFF. DNA of the CDR3: TGCAGTGCTAGAAGAGGTGAAAAACTGTTTTTT.

This clonotype was seen more than once but under ten times. The chain recombines TRBV6-5 with TRBJ1-1; weak D call: TRBD1 (5 bases). V was trimmed by 0 bases and J by 4 bases, leaving 12 bases between them. CDR3 size: 15 residues. CDR1 and CDR2 (germline): MNHEY, SVGAGI. The CDR3 region has the DNA TGTGCCAGCAGTTACTCGCGGGGTGGGGGCACTGAAGCTTTCTTT. It specifies CASSYSRGGGTEAFF.

J is TRBJ2-4 and V is TRBV4-2, with TRBD1 as a possible D gene (6 bases). There are 16 residues in the CDR3. CDR1 and CDR2 (germline): LGHNA, YNFKEQ. Trimming removed 2 bases from V and 3 bases from J, with 14 bases in between. CDR3 residues: CASSQLSEGGKNIQYF. The CDR3 bases are TGTGCCAGCAGCCAACTTAGCGAAGGGGGCAAAAACATTCAGTACTTC.

The chain couples TRBV14 to TRBJ2-7; D gene unclear. CDR1 and CDR2 (germline): SGHDN, FVKESK. CDR3 length: 15 amino acids. The V end was cut by 0 bases, the J end by 2 bases, with 11 bases between. This CDR3 reads CASSQEDGVPYEQYF. The DNA for the CDR3 is TGTGCCAGCAGCCAAGAAGATGGGGTTCCCTACGAGCAGTACTTC.

This chain joins TRBV18 and TRBJ1-2; weak D call: TRBD1 (5 bases). The CDR3 is 14 residues long. Looked up from germline, CDR1 is KGHSH and CDR2 is LQKENI. Trimming stripped 3 bases from V and 9 bases from J, with 17 bases between. CDR3 nucleotides: TGTGCCAGCTCACCGCATCCGGACAAGGGTAGCTACACCTTC. This translates into CASSPHPDKGSYTF.

The chain uses TRBV20-1 and TRBJ1-6; D is perhaps TRBD1 (5 bases). Germline assignment: CDR1 DFQATT and CDR2 SNEGSKA (reference sequence). V was pared by 0 bases and J by 3 bases, with 12 bases between. CDR3 length: 16 residues. The CDR3 protein is CSARDSGANYNSPLHF. In DNA, the CDR3 is TGCAGTGCTAGAGATAGCGGGGCTAACTATAATTCACCCCTCCACTTT.

The rearrangement uses TRBV20-1 and TRBJ2-1, with 12 nucleotides matching TRBD2. V gave up 6 bases and J gave up 8 bases; unmatched junction bases: 14. The CDR3 consists of 16 residues. Germline loops: CDR1 DFQATT, CDR2 SNEGSKA (reference sequence). As DNA, the CDR3 is TGCAGTGCGAACGAGAGGACTAGCGGGGAGTTAGATGAGCAGTTCTTC. This gives the protein CSANERTSGELDEQFF.

The chain has TRBV7-9 and TRBJ1-2, with D tentatively TRBD1 (5 bases). V lost 1 base, J lost 4 bases, and 16 bases lay in between. The germline V gene encodes CDR1 SEHNR and CDR2 FQNEAQ (reference sequence). The CDR3 contains 16 residues. CDR3 nucleotide sequence: TGTGCCAGCAGCTTAGGGGGGACGGATGATACCTATGGCTACACCTTC. This sequence encodes CASSLGGTDDTYGYTF.

This clonotype was counted many times. This sequence joins TRBV3-1 and TRBJ1-2; D remains ambiguous. Germline lookup yields CDR1 LGHDT and CDR2 YNNKEL (reference sequence). Trimming shortened V by 4 bases and J by 0 bases, and 21 bases separated the two germline ends. This CDR3 has 18 amino acids. CDR3 nucleotides: TGTGCCAGCAGCCGGAGGGTCGATGCGAGGGCAACTAACTATGGCTACACCTTC. This gives the protein CASSRRVDARATNYGYTF.

This clonotype was found many times. The rearrangement joins TRBV5-1 to TRBJ1-1; D unclear. This CDR3 has 15 residues. Germline V CDR1 and CDR2: SGHRS, YFSETQ. V was pared by 1 base and J by 1 base, with 11 bases between. The CDR3 loop is CASSLRARANTEAFF. CDR3 sequence (DNA): TGCGCCAGCAGCTTGCGAGCCAGAGCGAACACTGAAGCTTTCTTT.

In its sample, this clonotype was seen once. The junction differs from germline at one of its ends, possibly a read error. This rearrangement joins TRBV7-9 to TRBJ2-5, with D unclear. Germline V lookup: CDR1 SEHNR, CDR2 FQNEAQ (reference sequence). The CDR3 has 14 amino acids. The CDR3 DNA sequence: TGTGCCAACAGCCCCAGGTCGAGAAGAGAGACCCAGTACTTC. Translating gives CANSPRSRRETQYF.

The chain recombines TRBV7-9 with TRBJ1-2, with D perhaps TRBD1 (6 bases). The germline V gene encodes CDR1 SEHNR and CDR2 FQNEAQ (reference sequence). Trimming shortened V by 1 base and J by 4 bases, and 13 bases separated the two germline ends. The CDR3 covers 15 residues. CDR3 loop: CASSLESTGSYGYTF. For the CDR3, the DNA is TGTGCCAGCAGCTTAGAATCTACAGGGAGCTATGGCTACACCTTC.

This clonotype was seen at least ten times. This chain uses TRBV29-1 with TRBJ2-5, with D possibly being TRBD2 (6 bases). This CDR3 spans 14 amino acids. With 2 bases removed from V and 1 base from J, the gap between germline ends came to 11 bases. Germline V gene data show CDR1 as SQVTM and CDR2 as ANQGSEA. The CDR3 region is CSVEPGGPQETQYF. The CDR3 DNA sequence: TGCAGCGTTGAACCCGGGGGACCCCAAGAGACCCAGTACTTC.

The rearrangement uses TRBV2 and TRBJ2-5; 9 nucleotides line up with TRBD1. V shed 5 bases, J shed 2 bases, and the junction held 12 bases outside the gene matches. This CDR3 has 17 residues. Germline V gene data show CDR1 as SNHLY and CDR2 as FYNNEI. The DNA for the CDR3 is TGTGCCAGCAGTCTCTCACCTTATGGGACAGGGCAAGAGACCCAGTACTTC. Protein: CASSLSPYGTGQETQYF.

This rearrangement joins TRBV4-1 to TRBJ2-1, with 7 bases aligning to TRBD1. The CDR3 has 17 residues. J gave up 4 bases and V 1 base, and 10 bases lay outside the gene matches. The germline CDR1 and CDR2 sequences are MGHRA and YSYEKL. The DNA of the CDR3 is TGCGCCAGCAGCCAAGGTACCACGGACAGGATTTACAATGAGCAGTTCTTC. Translation: CASSQGTTDRIYNEQFF.

There are a few counts of this clonotype. This chain links TRBV12-3 or TRBV12-4 with TRBJ2-1; 8 bases map to TRBD1. The CDR3 has 14 residues. The J segment lost 2 bases and the V segment lost 5 bases, leaving 2 bases of the junction unmatched. The DNA of the CDR3 is TGTGCCAGCAGTGGGGGACAGGCCTACAATGAGCAGTTCTTC. Translation gives CASSGGQAYNEQFF.